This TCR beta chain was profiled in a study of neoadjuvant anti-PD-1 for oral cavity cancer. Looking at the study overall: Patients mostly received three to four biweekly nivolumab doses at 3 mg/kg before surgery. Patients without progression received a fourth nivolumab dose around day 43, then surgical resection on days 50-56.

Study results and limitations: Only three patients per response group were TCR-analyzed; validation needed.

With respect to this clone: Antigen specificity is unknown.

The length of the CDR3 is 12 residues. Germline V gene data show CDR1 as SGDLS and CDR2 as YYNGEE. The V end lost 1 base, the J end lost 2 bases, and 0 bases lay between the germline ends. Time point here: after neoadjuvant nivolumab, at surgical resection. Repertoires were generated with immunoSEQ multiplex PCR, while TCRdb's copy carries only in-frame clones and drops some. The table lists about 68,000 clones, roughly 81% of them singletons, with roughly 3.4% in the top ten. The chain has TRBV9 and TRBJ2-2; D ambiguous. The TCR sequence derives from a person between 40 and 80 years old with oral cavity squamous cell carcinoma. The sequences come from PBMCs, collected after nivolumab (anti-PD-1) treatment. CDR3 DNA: TGTGCCAGCAGCGTAAACACCGGGGAGCTGTTTTTT. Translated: CASSVNTGELFF.